The clone carrying this T cell receptor (beta chain) was observed a handful of times. Next came a second PCR, run for roughly 6 to 11 cycles, which used a sample-barcoded 5' primer along with a J-beta primer mix. TCRdb used MiXCR to reprocess the 5' RACE reads, holding one entry per CDR3 protein. Of 780,000 or so distinct CDR3 sequences listed, approximately 55% are singletons. This record comes from a study of blood T cells in healthy people across ages. Collection of ten milliliters of peripheral blood was performed for each donor. Specimen: blood. The receptor's source is a man older than 75 in good health.

The CDR3 protein is CASSRGQGLYEQYF. The CDR3, as DNA: TGCGCCAGCAGCCGGGGACAGGGGCTCTACGAGCAGTACTTC. The rearrangement links TRBV5-1 to TRBJ2-7; 10 nucleotides match TRBD1. V shed 4 bases and J 3 bases; nucleotides not matched to a gene: 4. The CDR3 covers 14 residues. Germline V gives CDR1 SGHRS, CDR2 YFSETQ.